These T cell receptor beta chains were read from a single sample in a study of beta chain features in type 1 diabetes. The protocol was immunoSEQ multiplex PCR, while the TCRdb copy is restricted to in-frame clones and leaves out a portion. The sample records tens of thousands of clones, about 32% being singletons. The sample was stem cell memory CD4+ T cells from blood. Source of these receptors: a young woman in good health. Each CDR3 is given without its conserved first and last residue. A D gene is named only where the DNA matches it firmly.

CDR3 length | J gene | V gene | D gene | CDR3 protein
10 | TRBJ1-2 | TRBV5-1 | . | ASSEGNYGYT
10 | TRBJ2-1 | TRBV6-6 | . | ASSPRGEVVV
11 | TRBJ2-5 | TRBV12-5 | . | ASGLDRQETQY
13 | TRBJ2-2 | TRBV5-1 | TRBD1 | ASSPGTANTGELF
15 | TRBJ2-1 | TRBV7-2 | TRBD2 | ASSHPQRGSSYNEQF
14 | TRBJ2-5 | TRBV25-1 | . | ASSLGGGAYQETQY
9 | TRBJ1-1 | TRBV6-1 | . | ASSRTVKAF
13 | TRBJ2-3 | TRBV7-9 | . | ASSLSGGAGDTQY
10 | TRBJ1-5 | TRBV6-1 | TRBD1 | ASSTGTGNQH
12 | TRBJ1-1 | TRBV5-6 | . | ASSRWQGTPEAF
10 | TRBJ1-1 | TRBV30 | . | AWTGQHNEAF
12 | TRBJ2-7 | TRBV19 | . | ARTPRTQTYEQY
10 | TRBJ2-3 | TRBV4-1 | . | ASSQAGDTQY
15 | TRBJ1-2 | TRBV4-1 | TRBD1 | ASSQDSEGAIDYGYT
16 | TRBJ2-1 | TRBV7-2 | TRBD2 | ASSLRLAGGFFGNEQF
13 | TRBJ1-6 | TRBV5-1 | . | ASSLERARNSPLH
13 | TRBJ2-1 | TRBV10-3 | . | AISARDSPGDEQF
14 | TRBJ2-1 | TRBV5-1 | TRBD2 | ASSLGTSGPYNEQF
15 | TRBJ2-6 | TRBV14 | . | ASSQVTGSSGANVLT
12 | TRBJ2-3 | TRBV25-1 | . | ASSGYREADTQY
15 | TRBJ2-3 | TRBV29-1 | TRBD2 | SVGGSLAGVSTDTRY
9 | TRBJ2-7 | TRBV5-6 | . | ASSYQGEQY
15 | TRBJ2-3 | TRBV7-9 | TRBD2 | ASSYGMTGTSKDTQY
11 | TRBJ2-7 | TRBV29-1 | . | SVFGQSSYEQY
10 | TRBJ2-5 | TRBV7-2 | . | ASSLLEVTQY
13 | TRBJ1-2 | TRBV28 | TRBD1 | ASSIPGQGLKGYT
12 | TRBJ1-2 | TRBV2 | . | ASRGDRALYGYT
11 | TRBJ1-1 | TRBV10-3 | . | AITQDRNTEAF
10 | TRBJ1-1 | TRBV19 | TRBD1 | ASNRGRAEAF
13 | TRBJ2-5 | TRBV6-1 | TRBD2 | ASSGTSGGKETQY
13 | TRBJ2-1 | TRBV27 | . | ASSSLTGRFNEQF
16 | TRBJ1-2 | TRBV7-9 | TRBD1 | ASSLLGTGARRVYGYT
13 | TRBJ1-2 | TRBV5-6 | . | ASSSYSGAGYGYT
11 | TRBJ1-2 | TRBV19 | . | ASSTGVGYGYT
14 | TRBJ2-5 | TRBV5-4 | TRBD2 | ASSWTSGGAAETQY
10 | TRBJ2-5 | TRBV18 | . | ASSTYQETQY
15 | TRBJ2-1 | TRBV4-1 | TRBD2 | ASSQGRGGGAYNEQF
13 | TRBJ1-1 | TRBV10-3 | . | AISEHRGVNTEAF
12 | TRBJ2-7 | TRBV5-1 | . | ASSPLGRDYEQY
9 | TRBJ1-1 | TRBV20-1 | . | SAQFYTEAF
13 | TRBJ2-2 | TRBV18 | . | ASSLTVENTGELF
12 | TRBJ2-1 | TRBV5-4 | TRBD2 | ASTLGLAANEQF
14 | TRBJ2-5 | TRBV7-2 | TRBD2 | ASSPGLAGGWETQY
11 | TRBJ2-3 | TRBV5-1 | . | ASSLPGTDTQY
13 | TRBJ2-7 | TRBV7-3 | TRBD2 | ASSPHRGGLYEQY
11 | TRBJ2-1 | TRBV7-2 | . | ASSSQGGNEQF